The next 7 T cell receptor beta chains were all read from a single sample in a study of cytomegalovirus exposure and HLA in healthy donors. Vbeta (60) and Jbeta (13) primers were used in the PCR. Assay used: immunoSEQ multiplex PCR; TCRdb lists only in-frame clones, some missing. Here the sample spans 100,000 to 150,000 clones, roughly four fifths being singletons. The material sequenced was PBMCs. The source of these receptors is a woman between 50 and 59 years old in good health and CMV-seronegative.

The genes are TRBV7-9 and TRBJ2-1, with D possibly TRBD2 on 5 matching bases. CDR1 SEHNR and CDR2 FQNEAQ come from the germline V gene (reference sequence). The CDR3 runs to 13 residues. V gave up 8 bases and J gave up 0 bases, with 8 bases separating them. CDR3 sequence reads: CASLTSSYNEQFF. The CDR3, as DNA: TGTGCCAGCCTCACTAGCTCCTACAATGAGCAGTTCTTC.

This clone was detected only a few times. The chain joins TRBV4-2 to TRBJ1-2; the D gene is possibly TRBD1 (5 bases). The germline V gene has CDR1 LGHNA and CDR2 YNFKEQ. Trimming stripped 1 base from V and 5 bases from J, with 23 bases between. The length of the CDR3 is 18 residues. The CDR3 spells CASSQVGGGMGVNYGYTF. The DNA of the CDR3 is TGTGCCAGCAGCCAAGTCGGGGGAGGCATGGGGGTGAATTATGGCTACACCTTC.

This chain connects TRBV5-4 to TRBJ2-7; 16 positions agree with TRBD2. This CDR3 region has 17 residues. The J segment lost 3 bases and the V segment lost 4 bases, leaving 7 bases of the junction unmatched. CDR1 and CDR2 (germline): SGHNT, YYREEE (reference sequence). The CDR3 nucleotides are TGTGCCAGCAGCCTGGGACTAGCGGGAGGGCCGGGCTACGAGCAGTACTTC. Translation: CASSLGLAGGPGYEQYF.

J is TRBJ2-1 and V is TRBV9; D is unresolved. V gave up 1 base and J gave up 4 bases, with 3 bases separating them. Germline V gene lookup returns CDR1 SGDLS and CDR2 YYNGEE. The CDR3 loop spans 12 amino acids. The DNA for the CDR3 is TGTGCCAGCAGCGTATCATACAATGAGCAGTTCTTC. Encoded protein: CASSVSYNEQFF.

The genes are TRBV4-1 and TRBJ1-1; tentative D call: TRBD1 (5 bases). The CDR3 runs 14 residues. Germline CDR1 reads MGHRA; CDR2 reads YSYEKL. With 3 bases removed from V and 11 bases from J, the gap between germline ends came to 19 bases. The CDR3, as DNA: TGCGCCAGCAGCCACCTTATGGCCGGTGGGGGGGCTTTCTTT. Protein product: CASSHLMAGGGAFF.

This clone showed up just a few times. CDR3 protein: CASSEGLAGLTDTQYF. The CDR3 nucleotides are TGTGCCAGCAGCGAGGGACTAGCGGGCCTCACAGATACGCAGTATTTT. This rearrangement joins TRBV2 to TRBJ2-3, with 12 bases matching TRBD2. Looked up from germline, CDR1 is SNHLY and CDR2 is FYNNEI. The CDR3 contains 16 residues. The ends lost 6 bases at V and 2 bases at J; junction bases unmatched: 6.

As regards this clone: This specimen includes other DNA sequences encoding the same CDR3. The chain joins TRBV28 to TRBJ2-7, with 10 bases that match TRBD2. The V segment lost 5 bases and the J segment 4 bases; nucleotides outside the gene matches: 5. CDR1 and CDR2 (germline): MDHEN, SYDVKM. This CDR3 spans 14 amino acids. The CDR3 DNA reads TGTGCCAGCAGTCACCAGCGGGAGGGGTACGAGCAGTACTTC. Protein product: CASSHQREGYEQYF.